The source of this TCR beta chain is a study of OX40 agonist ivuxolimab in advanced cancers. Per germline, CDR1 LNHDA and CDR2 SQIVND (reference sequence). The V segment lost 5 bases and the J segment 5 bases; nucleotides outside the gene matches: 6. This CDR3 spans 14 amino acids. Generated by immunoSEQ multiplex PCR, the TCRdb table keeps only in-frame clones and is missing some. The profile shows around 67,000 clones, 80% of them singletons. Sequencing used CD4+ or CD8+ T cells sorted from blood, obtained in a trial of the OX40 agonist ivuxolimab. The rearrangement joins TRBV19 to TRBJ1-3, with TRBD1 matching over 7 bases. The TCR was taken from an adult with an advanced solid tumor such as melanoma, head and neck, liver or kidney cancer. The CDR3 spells CASSATGQRNTIYF. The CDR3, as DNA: TGTGCCAGTAGTGCAACGGGACAGCGAAACACCATATATTTT. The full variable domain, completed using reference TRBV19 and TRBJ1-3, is DGGITQSPKYLFRKEGQNVTLSCEQNLNHDAMYWYRQDPGQGLRLIYYSQIVNDFQKGDIAEGYSVSREKKESFPLTVTSAQKNPTAFYLCASSATGQRNTIYFGEGSWLTVV.